The T cell receptor beta chain under discussion was sequenced for a study of T cells after yellow fever vaccination. The CDR3 has 14 amino acids. V dropped 1 base and J dropped 7 bases, with 10 bases sitting between them. Germline CDR1 and CDR2: MGHDK and SYGVNS. TCRdb recomputed calls from the 5' RACE reads with MiXCR, one row per CDR3 protein. The table records about 220,000 distinct CDR3 sequences, 3.2% of them present only once. The receptor's source is a man aged 18-30 years who received the YFV17D yellow fever vaccine. This chain uses TRBV25-1 with TRBJ1-4; D unclear. The sequenced sample was CD4+ T cells sorted from PBMCs, obtained 10 days after the yellow fever booster vaccination. The CDR3 here is CASSEWGKAEKLFF. The CDR3 nucleotides read TGTGCCAGCAGTGAATGGGGAAAGGCTGAAAAACTGTTTTTT.